Reported below is one T cell receptor beta chain. Its antigen remains unknown. A multiplex PCR was run with 60 Vbeta primers and 13 Jbeta primers. Generated by immunoSEQ multiplex PCR, the TCRdb table keeps only in-frame clones and is missing some. The table lists 99,000 or so clones, 75% to 85% of them singletons. This record belongs to a study of cytomegalovirus exposure and HLA in healthy donors. The study's findings and limits: There were fewer than 200 TCR beta chains listed as cytomegalovirus-associated. The classifier was said to identify cytomegalovirus status with high specificity and sensitivity. From TCR beta sequences, most subjects' HLA-A and HLA-B alleles were reportedly predicted accurately.

These donors, healthy bone marrow donors, were studied. This CDR3 spans 18 amino acids. V lost 7 bases and J lost 0, with 19 bases in between. Germline CDR1 reads SNHLY; CDR2 reads FYNNEI. This clonotype was sampled from a man aged 25-40 years in good health and CMV-seronegative. The chain joins TRBV2 to TRBJ2-6, with D possibly matching TRBD1 (5 bases). The specimen was PBMCs. CDR3 coding DNA: TGTGCCAGCATGAAGGGTTGGGGCGGTCTCTCTGGGGCCAACGTCCTGACTTTC. Protein sequence: CASMKGWGGLSGANVLTF.